A selection of T cell receptor beta chains follows, all from one sample in a study of post-analysis software for immune sequencing data. TCRdb recomputed calls from the PCR reads with MiXCR, one row per CDR3 protein. The repertoire holds 150,000 to 200,000 distinct CDR3 sequences, with approximately 31% as singletons. The sample consisted of blood. The receptors here all came from a girl between 5 and 17 years old with multiple sclerosis. CDR3s include the opening cysteine and the closing phenylalanine or tryptophan.

j_gene	v_gene	CDR3aa
TRBJ2-5	TRBV11-2	CASSFQGWEETQYF
TRBJ2-7	TRBV30	CAWNRGTYEQYF
TRBJ2-3	TRBV15	CATSPTRVGTQYF
TRBJ2-5	TRBV5-1	CASSYGVGQYF
TRBJ2-1	TRBV20-1	CSARASIGQVLAYNEQFF
TRBJ2-1	TRBV20-1	CSAPPSGRVLDEQFF
TRBJ2-5	TRBV12-3/TRBV12-4	CASSLPGTQETQYF
TRBJ2-3	TRBV10-3	CAITNGDYVTDTQYF
TRBJ1-1	TRBV12-3/TRBV12-4	CASSSASVNTEAFF
TRBJ1-2	TRBV5-1	CASRSTGQNYGYTF
TRBJ2-4	TRBV24-1	CATSGRDRGPAKNIQYF
TRBJ2-5	TRBV5-1	CASSYLGSSGEETQYF
TRBJ2-1	TRBV5-4	CASSPTESLFQFF
TRBJ1-2	TRBV3-1	CASSPGRTYGYTF
TRBJ1-5	TRBV12-3/TRBV12-4	CASSPRGTGEPQHF
TRBJ2-7	TRBV20-1	CSGRQGLDYEQYF
TRBJ1-2	TRBV10-3	CAISESAGTNYGYTF
TRBJ1-5	TRBV12-3/TRBV12-4	CASSIDGINQPQHF
TRBJ1-2	TRBV6-1	CASSANTGGGYTF
TRBJ2-7	TRBV12-3/TRBV12-4	CASGGSGTSLSEQYF
TRBJ2-7	TRBV6-5	CASSYFSGSYEQYF
TRBJ2-5	TRBV5-1	CASSFSGLAGEETQYF
TRBJ2-2	TRBV10-3	CAIGVAGPNTGELFF
TRBJ1-5	TRBV20-1	CSARATRTADQPQHF
TRBJ1-6	TRBV7-9	CASDRGNSPLHF
TRBJ1-2	TRBV4-1	CASSQDLRGPPGYTF
-	TRBV7-2	CASSPGQTSGEQYF
TRBJ2-7	TRBV4-2	CASSQDKQGRDEQYF
TRBJ1-1	TRBV10-3	CAIRIPERGLEAFF
TRBJ1-2	TRBV20-1	CSAPIDGEGGYTF
TRBJ1-1	TRBV20-1	CSATLQGDTEAFF
TRBJ1-1	TRBV6-5	CASSYSNLAITEAFF
TRBJ1-2	TRBV20-1	CSARGPGQGDYGYTF
TRBJ2-7	TRBV20-1	CSARGQGLTHEQYF
TRBJ2-1	TRBV7-8	CASSLGFERSWGGSYNEQFF
TRBJ2-1	TRBV6-6	CASSLSGREPAAEQFF
TRBJ2-7	TRBV29-1	CSVATGGRDYEQYF
TRBJ2-7	TRBV20-1	CSASAPGLAGGPGSEQYF
TRBJ2-7	TRBV4-1	CASSPGPGGSDRYYEQYF
TRBJ2-7	TRBV5-1	CASSPETVSSYEQYF
TRBJ2-2	TRBV5-6	CASLRSHGELFF
TRBJ2-3	TRBV6-1	CASQTRPSWGDTQYF
TRBJ2-1	TRBV27	CAGSYTSFPQFF
TRBJ2-7	TRBV7-2	CASNPGAGSYEQYF
TRBJ2-3	TRBV27	CASSLSWTPSADTQYF
TRBJ1-2	TRBV4-1	CASSQVPTRVDGYTF
TRBJ1-5	TRBV5-6	CASSRGQFNQPQHF
TRBJ1-2	TRBV6-5	CASSPQRIAFYGYTF
TRBJ1-4	TRBV12-3/TRBV12-4	CASSLSSGGEKLFF
TRBJ2-1	TRBV9	CASSHVMAPNYNEQFF
TRBJ2-1	TRBV4-1	CASSQEARVAGGMSSYNEQFF
TRBJ1-2	TRBV19	CASTLSGSSYGYTF
TRBJ1-1	TRBV5-1	CASSHGRAEAFF
TRBJ2-5	TRBV13	CASSVGQWETQYF
TRBJ1-2	TRBV29-1	CSVEILRGDDGYTF
TRBJ2-1	TRBV9	CASSRRTSGYNEQFF
TRBJ2-1	TRBV12-5	CASGPRGVGGGNEQFF
-	TRBV6-5	CASRPGQGYEQYF
TRBJ1-6	TRBV28	CASSPLGQRTPLHF